This T cell receptor (beta chain) was identified in a study of CD8+ T cells in alopecia areata. Study-wide background: Treatment comprised oral tofacitinib, 5 to 10 mg twice daily, in treated patients. The study's findings and limits: Administration of tofacitinib significantly diminished scalp clonality and expanded CD8+ clones within the top 100. As there was one nonresponder, how baseline CD8+ expansion relates to response remains uncertain.

Trimming removed 4 bases from V and 6 bases from J, with 3 bases in between. This CDR3 contains 10 residues. RNA, once extracted, was reverse transcribed into cDNA for use as the sequencing template. The method was immunoSEQ multiplex PCR; TCRdb's version includes in-frame clones alone and lacks a portion of them. The sample lists 65,000 to 75,000 clones, roughly 28% occurring once. This clone was observed a handful of times. The antigen remains undetermined. This sample's treatment: oral pan-JAK inhibitor, 5-10 mg twice daily. Alopecia areata patients provided lesional scalp punch biopsies and peripheral blood, both collected for the study.

Sequenced material: CD8+ T cells sorted from blood, taken at week 4, from a patient treated with tofacitinib. This TCR was recovered from a human donor with alopecia areata. The rearrangement links TRBV23-1 to TRBJ1-2; D not certain. TRBV23-1 is given ORF status, its function remaining uncertain. The CDR3 bases are TGCGCCAGCAGTCCAAATGGCTACACCTTC. Its protein is CASSPNGYTF.